The T cell receptor (beta chain) under discussion was sequenced for a study of response to subunit inactivated influenza vaccine. Concerning this clonotype: Antigen unknown.

V shed 8 bases, J shed 5 bases, and the junction held 4 bases outside the gene matches. The germline V gene has CDR1 SNHLY and CDR2 FYNNEI. The CDR3 has 13 amino acids. TCRdb processed the RT-PCR reads anew with MiXCR; each CDR3 protein has one entry. The sample has hundreds of thousands of distinct CDR3 sequences, 14% seen once. Study outcomes and limitations: Authors suggested each seasonal flu vaccination may recruit only limited numbers of new T cells.

The TCR was taken from a middle-aged man who received an inactivated influenza vaccine. This chain uses TRBV2 with TRBJ1-5, with 9 bases fitting TRBD1. The sample in question was PBMCs from blood, obtained approximately 15 days before vaccination. The DNA of the CDR3 is TGTGCCAGCGACAGGGGGGTTGATCAGCCCCAGCATTTT. Amino acids: CASDRGVDQPQHF.